These T cell receptor beta chains were read from a single sample in a study of cytomegalovirus exposure and HLA in healthy donors. Measured with immunoSEQ multiplex PCR; TCRdb has only the in-frame clones, and not every one. This sample yields around 76,000 clones, of which 70% are seen a single time; roughly 10% belongs to the top ten. Sequenced sample: PBMCs. The source of these receptors is a woman aged 50 to 65 in good health and CMV-seropositive. CDR3s include the opening cysteine and the closing phenylalanine or tryptophan. D genes are given only for firm matches. The listing skips clone size in some rows; elsewhere it reads once, few, many or a size class.

d_gene,abundance,j_gene,v_gene,CDR3aa,CDR3nt
TRBD1,.,TRBJ1-5,TRBV11-2,CASSRGLGGQPQHF,TGTGCCAGCAGCAGGGGGCTTGGGGGTCAGCCCCAGCATTTT
.,.,TRBJ2-1,TRBV6-6,CASSQNEQFF,TGTGCCAGCAGTCAGAATGAGCAGTTCTTC
.,.,TRBJ2-6,TRBV30,CAWSVLDTRSGANVLTF,TGTGCCTGGAGTGTACTGGACACCCGCTCTGGGGCCAACGTCCTGACTTTC
.,.,TRBJ1-1,TRBV5-6,CASSSPGGDLNTEAFF,TGTGCCAGCAGCTCGCCCGGTGGGGACTTGAACACTGAAGCTTTCTTT
TRBD2,once,TRBJ2-3,TRBV29-1,CSVIAGGLADTQYF,TGCAGCGTCATAGCGGGAGGTTTGGCAGATACGCAGTATTTT
.,.,TRBJ2-7,TRBV6-5,CASTAGGGYEQYF,TGTGCCAGCACGGCAGGGGGAGGCTACGAGCAGTACTTC
.,.,TRBJ1-2,TRBV4-1,CASSQDSGGRGYTF,TGCGCCAGCAGCCAAGATTCGGGGGGGAGGGGCTACACCTTC
TRBD1,.,TRBJ2-7,TRBV2,CASFRDRGSEQYF,TGTGCCAGTTTCCGGGACAGGGGCTCCGAGCAGTACTTC
TRBD1,.,TRBJ2-1,TRBV7-2,CASSVDRGSYNEQFF,TGTGCCAGCAGCGTTGACAGGGGGTCCTACAATGAGCAGTTCTTC
TRBD2,.,TRBJ2-5,TRBV28,CASSFPLGGSWVGETQYF,TGTGCCAGCAGTTTCCCCCTCGGCGGGAGTTGGGTGGGGGAGACCCAGTACTTC
TRBD2,once,TRBJ2-3,TRBV28,CASSSRLAGEVDTQYF,TGTGCCAGCAGTTCCCGACTAGCGGGAGAGGTAGATACGCAGTATTTT
.,once,TRBJ1-1,TRBV4-2,CASSRFPGSYTEAFF,TGTGCCAGCAGCCGTTTCCCGGGGAGTTACACTGAAGCTTTCTTT
TRBD1,.,TRBJ2-1,TRBV7-9,CASSTRTGVEQFF,TGTGCCAGCAGCACCAGAACAGGGGTTGAGCAGTTCTTC
.,.,TRBJ1-3,TRBV4-1,CASSQQGLSGNTIYF,TGCGCCAGCAGCCAACAGGGCCTCTCTGGAAACACCATATATTTT
.,few,TRBJ2-1,TRBV7-2,CASSSDTQLGGNEQFF,TGTGCCAGCAGCTCCGACACGCAGCTAGGGGGAAATGAGCAGTTCTTC
.,few,TRBJ1-5,TRBV7-2,CASSEGGGQIIQPQHF,TGTGCCAGCAGCGAGGGCGGTGGACAGATAATACAGCCCCAGCATTTT
.,.,TRBJ2-7,TRBV7-6,CASGRLAGLSYEQYF,TGTGCCAGCGGACGCCTGGCGGGACTTTCCTACGAGCAGTACTTC
TRBD1,once,TRBJ1-5,TRBV2,CASSDRTGGDQPQHF,TGTGCCAGCAGTGACAGGACAGGGGGCGATCAGCCCCAGCATTTT
TRBD2,.,TRBJ2-7,TRBV7-2,CASSLRSGADYEQYF,TGTGCCAGCAGCCTAAGGAGCGGGGCAGACTACGAGCAGTACTTC
TRBD2,.,TRBJ2-1,TRBV29-1,CSAELAGGPYEQFF,TGCAGCGCAGAACTAGCGGGGGGGCCCTATGAGCAGTTCTTC
TRBD1,once,TRBJ2-5,TRBV18,CASSRQGAAQETQYF,TGTGCCAGCTCGCGACAGGGGGCGGCCCAAGAGACCCAGTACTTC
.,.,TRBJ2-5,TRBV14,CASSQGNYKTQYF,TGTGCCAGCAGCCAAGGAAACTACAAGACCCAGTACTTC
.,few,TRBJ1-2,TRBV27,CASSTLVGGSNYGYTF,TGTGCCAGCAGTACCCTAGTTGGGGGGTCTAACTATGGCTACACCTTC